A selection of T cell receptor beta chains follows, all from one sample in a study of CD8 T cells in ankylosing spondylitis. TCRdb re-derived calls from the 5' RACE reads in MiXCR, one entry per CDR3 protein. The sample consists of roughly 240,000 distinct CDR3 sequences, approximately 8% of them appearing once. The material sequenced was blood, either unsorted or a sorted T cell fraction (not recorded which). The source is a female donor with ankylosing spondylitis or in good health (not recorded which). Each CDR3 is given with its conserved first and last residue. Fields, in order: D gene, clone size, V gene, J gene, CDR3 protein, CDR3 DNA. The D gene is left open where the match is weak. Clone size, where shown, is once, few, many, or a class for clones that have expanded.

D gene: TRBD2
clone size: many
V gene: TRBV6-2/TRBV6-3
J gene: TRBJ2-7
CDR3 protein: CASKSSGKSYEQYF
CDR3 DNA: TGTGCCAGCAAGTCTAGCGGGAAATCCTACGAGCAGTACTTC

D gene: NA
clone size: NA
V gene: TRBV7-2
J gene: TRBJ1-3
CDR3 protein: CASQTAGNTIYF
CDR3 DNA: TGTGCCAGCCAGACAGCTGGAAACACCATATATTTT

D gene: NA
clone size: many
V gene: TRBV4-3
J gene: TRBJ2-5
CDR3 protein: CASSQEYRPIQETQYF
CDR3 DNA: TGCGCCAGCAGCCAAGAATACAGGCCTATTCAAGAGACCCAGTACTTC

D gene: NA
clone size: NA
V gene: TRBV9
J gene: TRBJ2-3
CDR3 protein: CASSASGFHTDTQYF
CDR3 DNA: TGTGCCAGCAGCGCCTCGGGATTCCACACAGATACGCAGTATTTT

D gene: NA
clone size: many
V gene: TRBV29-1
J gene: TRBJ2-6
CDR3 protein: CSVEGAAGANVLTF
CDR3 DNA: TGCAGCGTTGAGGGGGCGGCTGGGGCCAACGTCCTGACTTTC

D gene: TRBD2
clone size: NA
V gene: TRBV20-1
J gene: TRBJ2-7
CDR3 protein: CSAIPGGASSYEQYF
CDR3 DNA: TGCAGTGCTATCCCGGGGGGAGCGTCGTCCTACGAGCAGTACTTC

D gene: TRBD2
clone size: many
V gene: TRBV20-1
J gene: TRBJ2-1
CDR3 protein: CSAAVGSGRNEQFF
CDR3 DNA: TGCAGTGCCGCCGTGGGTAGCGGGAGAAACGAGCAGTTCTTC

D gene: NA
clone size: NA
V gene: TRBV27
J gene: TRBJ2-7
CDR3 protein: CASSFRGWYEQYF
CDR3 DNA: TGTGCCAGCAGTTTTCGGGGGTGGTACGAGCAGTACTTC

D gene: NA
clone size: few
V gene: TRBV7-9
J gene: TRBJ2-1
CDR3 protein: CASSLDLLVSNEQFF
CDR3 DNA: TGTGCCAGCAGCTTAGACTTACTAGTTTCAAATGAGCAGTTCTTC

D gene: NA
clone size: many
V gene: TRBV29-1
J gene: TRBJ1-1
CDR3 protein: CSVEVRAHHTEAFF
CDR3 DNA: TGCAGCGTTGAAGTCAGGGCCCACCACACTGAAGCTTTCTTT

D gene: NA
clone size: many
V gene: TRBV12-5
J gene: TRBJ1-6
CDR3 protein: CASSGSSYNSPLHF
CDR3 DNA: TGTGCTAGTAGCGGGAGCTCCTATAATTCACCCCTCCACTTT

D gene: NA
clone size: many
V gene: TRBV2
J gene: TRBJ1-5
CDR3 protein: CASSELRGAVWSQHF
CDR3 DNA: TGTGCCAGCAGTGAATTGAGGGGGGCAGTTTGGTCCCAGCATTTT

D gene: NA
clone size: many
V gene: TRBV20-1
J gene: TRBJ2-2
CDR3 protein: CSARNTSNTGELFF
CDR3 DNA: TGCAGTGCTAGAAATACTAGTAACACCGGGGAGCTGTTTTTT

D gene: TRBD1
clone size: many
V gene: TRBV18
J gene: TRBJ2-1
CDR3 protein: CASSPPGQGVAYNEQFF
CDR3 DNA: TGTGCCAGCTCACCGCCGGGACAGGGGGTGGCCTACAATGAGCAGTTCTTC

D gene: NA
clone size: many
V gene: TRBV29-1
J gene: TRBJ2-7
CDR3 protein: CSVQYSISSYEQYF
CDR3 DNA: TGCAGCGTTCAGTACTCGATAAGCTCCTACGAGCAGTACTTC

D gene: NA
clone size: many
V gene: TRBV7-2
J gene: TRBJ2-3
CDR3 protein: CASSSWMDTQYF
CDR3 DNA: TGTGCCAGCAGCTCTTGGATGGATACGCAGTATTTT

D gene: NA
clone size: many
V gene: TRBV3-1
J gene: TRBJ2-2
CDR3 protein: CASSQRPGVPGELFF
CDR3 DNA: TGTGCCAGCAGCCAACGCCCCGGGGTACCCGGGGAGCTGTTTTTT

D gene: TRBD2
clone size: NA
V gene: TRBV11-3
J gene: TRBJ2-1
CDR3 protein: CASSLEGGPPYNEQFF
CDR3 DNA: TGTGCCAGCAGCTTAGAGGGAGGGCCCCCTTACAATGAGCAGTTCTTC

D gene: TRBD2
clone size: few
V gene: TRBV18
J gene: TRBJ2-1
CDR3 protein: CASSPAGVPNEQFF
CDR3 DNA: TGTGCCAGCTCACCGGCGGGAGTACCTAATGAGCAGTTCTTC

D gene: NA
clone size: many
V gene: TRBV7-8
J gene: TRBJ2-2
CDR3 protein: CASSLSLAGELFF
CDR3 DNA: TGTGCCAGCAGCTTAAGTTTAGCCGGGGAGCTGTTTTTT

D gene: NA
clone size: many
V gene: TRBV12-3/TRBV12-4
J gene: TRBJ2-4
CDR3 protein: CASSSSLAKNIQYF
CDR3 DNA: TGTGCCAGCAGTTCCAGCCTAGCCAAAAACATTCAGTACTTC

D gene: NA
clone size: many
V gene: TRBV20-1
J gene: TRBJ2-3
CDR3 protein: CSARDQVRTDTQYF
CDR3 DNA: TGCAGTGCTAGAGATCAGGTCCGCACAGATACGCAGTATTTT

D gene: NA
clone size: many
V gene: TRBV11-2
J gene: TRBJ1-2
CDR3 protein: CASSLPQVDPRYYGYTF
CDR3 DNA: TGTGCCAGCAGCTTACCACAGGTGGATCCCCGATACTATGGCTACACCTTC

D gene: NA
clone size: many
V gene: TRBV27
J gene: TRBJ1-6
CDR3 protein: CASSLGLGMPPLHF
CDR3 DNA: TGTGCCAGCAGTTTAGGGTTGGGGATGCCACCCCTCCACTTT

D gene: TRBD1
clone size: many
V gene: TRBV29-1
J gene: TRBJ2-7
CDR3 protein: CSVEGAGGEGQYF
CDR3 DNA: TGCAGCGTTGAAGGAGCAGGGGGAGAAGGGCAGTACTTC

D gene: NA
clone size: many
V gene: TRBV15
J gene: TRBJ2-1
CDR3 protein: CATSRDAKAGVSNEQFF
CDR3 DNA: TGTGCCACCAGCAGAGATGCGAAGGCGGGTGTGTCGAATGAGCAGTTCTTC

D gene: NA
clone size: many
V gene: TRBV28
J gene: TRBJ2-1
CDR3 protein: CASSLSRPRNNEQFF
CDR3 DNA: TGTGCCAGCAGTTTATCGCGGCCCAGGAACAATGAGCAGTTCTTC

D gene: TRBD1
clone size: many
V gene: TRBV2
J gene: TRBJ2-5
CDR3 protein: CASGMTGQETQYF
CDR3 DNA: TGTGCCAGCGGGATGACAGGGCAAGAGACCCAGTACTTC

D gene: NA
clone size: NA
V gene: TRBV11-2
J gene: TRBJ2-6
CDR3 protein: CASTQTGGRPTGANVLTF
CDR3 DNA: TGTGCCAGCACCCAAACGGGCGGTCGACCGACTGGGGCCAACGTCCTGACTTTC